This T cell receptor beta chain originates from a study of Siglec-9 on CD8 T cells in melanoma. Overall study findings and caveats: An effector memory CD8+ subset marked by Siglec-9 reportedly appeared to gather in melanoma.

The CDR3 totals 15 residues. V dropped 5 bases and J dropped 4 bases, with 17 bases sitting between them. CDR1 SEHNR and CDR2 FQNEAQ come from the germline V gene (reference sequence). Note on this clone: Its antigen is not known.

The method was immunoSEQ multiplex PCR; TCRdb's version includes in-frame clones alone and lacks a portion of them. Of tens of thousands of clones in the sample, 75% to 85% were seen once. The chain carries TRBV7-9 and TRBJ1-2; D is unclear. Material for sequencing was Siglec-9- CD8+ T cells sorted from blood. The clonotype originates from a human donor in good health. The CDR3: CASSGKGPPFYGYTF. DNA for the CDR3: TGTGCCAGCAGCGGGAAAGGCCCCCCTTTCTATGGCTACACCTTC.